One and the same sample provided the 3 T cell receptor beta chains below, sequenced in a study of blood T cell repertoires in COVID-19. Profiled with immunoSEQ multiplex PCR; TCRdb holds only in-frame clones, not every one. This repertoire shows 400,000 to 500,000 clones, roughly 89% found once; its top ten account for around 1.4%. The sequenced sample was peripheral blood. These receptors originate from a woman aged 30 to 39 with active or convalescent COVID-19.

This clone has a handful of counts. CDR3 nucleotides: TGTGCCAGCAGCAACGCCGCGGGACAGATTGATAATGAGCAGTTCTTC. It encodes CASSNAAGQIDNEQFF. V usage is TRBV7-9 and J usage is TRBJ2-1, with D perhaps TRBD1 (7 bases). V gave up 5 bases and J gave up 7 bases, with 21 bases separating them. CDR3 length: 16 residues. Germline V gene sequence: CDR1 SEHNR, CDR2 FQNEAQ (reference sequence).

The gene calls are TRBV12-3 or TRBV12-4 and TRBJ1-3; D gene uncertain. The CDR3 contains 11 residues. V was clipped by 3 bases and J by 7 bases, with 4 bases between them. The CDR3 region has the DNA TGTGCCAGCAGTTTCTCGAACACCATATATTTT. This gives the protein CASSFSNTIYF.

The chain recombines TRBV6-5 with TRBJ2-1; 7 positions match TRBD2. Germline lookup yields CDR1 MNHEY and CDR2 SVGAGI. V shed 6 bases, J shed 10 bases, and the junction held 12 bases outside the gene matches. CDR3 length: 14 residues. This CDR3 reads CASRASGNLDEQFF. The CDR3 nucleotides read TGTGCCAGCAGGGCTAGCGGAAATTTGGACGAGCAGTTCTTC.